Below are 23 T cell receptor beta chains sequenced from a single sample in a study of long-term antiretroviral therapy in people with HIV. The assay, immunoSEQ v3.0, was run at survey level. Clones were sequenced by immunoSEQ multiplex PCR, and TCRdb holds only the in-frame ones, with some missing. The data hold approximately 2,000 clones, with about 90% observed a single time. The starting material was unsorted PBMCs, obtained 0.7 years after starting antiretroviral therapy. The receptors derive from a woman in her fifties or sixties with HIV.

This rearrangement joins TRBV7-9 to TRBJ2-7; D unresolved. The CDR3 is 13 amino acids. V lost 9 bases to trimming and J lost 4 bases, with 16 bases between them. Germline CDR1 reads SEHNR; CDR2 reads FQNEAQ (reference sequence). For the CDR3, the DNA is TGTGCCAGTACGGGCAGACGGTATTACGAGCAGTACTTC. It translates to CASTGRRYYEQYF.

V gene TRBV5-6 combines with J gene TRBJ2-7; TRBD2 might be the D (5 bases). The V end was cut by 0 bases, the J end by 3 bases, with 10 bases between. The CDR3 has 14 residues. In germline, CDR1 is SGHDT, CDR2 YYEEEE. The CDR3 loop is CASSLAGGGYEQYF. The DNA of the CDR3 is TGTGCCAGCAGCTTGGCCGGAGGCGGCTACGAGCAGTACTTC.

This sequence joins TRBV2 and TRBJ2-7; 10 nucleotides agree with TRBD1. Germline assignment: CDR1 SNHLY and CDR2 FYNNEI. The CDR3 runs 13 residues. The V and J ends lost 6 bases and 7 bases, in that order; junction bases with no gene match: 6. As DNA, the CDR3 is TGTGCCAGCAGCGGGACAGGGGTTTCGGAGCAGTACTTC. Translation: CASSGTGVSEQYF.

This chain joins TRBV30 and TRBJ2-2; TRBD2 is a possible D gene (5 bases). This CDR3 contains 12 residues. V gave up 0 bases and J gave up 7 bases, with 6 bases separating them. CDR1 is GTSNPN and CDR2 is SVGIG in the germline V gene (reference sequence). This chain's CDR3 is CAWSVRGGELFF. The DNA for the CDR3 is TGTGCCTGGAGTGTACGGGGCGGGGAGCTGTTTTTT.

This chain uses TRBV7-9 with TRBJ1-1; D is possibly TRBD1 (6 bases). Germline-derived CDR1 and CDR2 are SEHNR and FQNEAQ (reference sequence). CDR3 length: 13 residues. Trimming pared 4 bases from V and 4 bases from J, leaving 10 bases between. CDR3 coding DNA: TGTGCCAGCAGCTACGGACAGACCACTGAAGCTTTCTTT. Translating it yields CASSYGQTTEAFF.

This chain joins TRBV6-5 and TRBJ1-4; D is undetermined. Germline assignment: CDR1 MNHEY and CDR2 SVGAGI. Trimming left V 0 bases short and J 8 bases short, with 16 bases between. The CDR3 loop spans 16 amino acids. The CDR3 bases are TGTGCCAGCAGTTACTCCCAAGGCTCCTCAAGGGAAAAACTGTTTTTT. This sequence encodes CASSYSQGSSREKLFF.

The rearrangement joins TRBV6-1 to TRBJ2-2; D might be TRBD1 (6 bases). This CDR3 is 16 amino acids long. V gave up 2 bases and J gave up 2 bases, with 12 bases separating them. The V gene's germline CDR1 is MNHNS and CDR2 SASEGT. CDR3 DNA: TGTGCCAGCAGTGAAAGAACAGGGAGAAACACCGGGGAGCTGTTTTTT. It encodes CASSERTGRNTGELFF.

The chain recombines TRBV5-5 with TRBJ1-2; perhaps TRBD1 as D (6 bases). This CDR3 has 15 amino acids. Germline CDR1 reads SGHKS; CDR2 reads YYEKEE (reference sequence). The V and J ends lost 4 bases and 8 bases respectively, with 21 bases between them. CDR3 nucleotides: TGTGCCAGCAGCCGGGCACCGGGGGGCGGAGAAGGCTACACCTTC. This encodes CASSRAPGGGEGYTF. Filled out from reference TRBV5-5 and TRBJ1-2, the complete variable domain reads DAGVTQSPTHLIKTRGQQVTLRCSPISGHKSVSWYQQVLGQGPQFIFQYYEKEERGRGNFPDRFSARQFPNYSSELNVNALLLGDSALYLCASSRAPGGGEGYTFGSGTRLTVV.

The V call is TRBV11-3, the J call TRBJ2-3, with D tentatively TRBD1 or TRBD2 (5 bases each). In germline, CDR1 is SGHNT, CDR2 YENEEA. Trimming removed 1 base at V and 0 bases at J, with 11 bases between. This CDR3 contains 16 residues. CDR3 region: CASSLGGTPSTDTQYF. DNA for the CDR3: TGTGCCAGCAGCTTAGGTGGGACGCCGAGCACAGATACGCAGTATTTT.

The rearrangement links TRBV29-1 to TRBJ2-7, with D perhaps being TRBD1 or TRBD2 (5 bases each). CDR3 length: 13 amino acids. Looked up from germline, CDR1 is SQVTM and CDR2 is ANQGSEA. V shed 6 bases and J shed 2 bases, with 14 bases lying between them. CDR3 bases: TGCAGCGTCGCCCAGGGAGTCGCCTACGAGCAGTACTTC. Translating it yields CSVAQGVAYEQYF.

This chain links TRBV2 with TRBJ2-1; perhaps TRBD1 as D (6 bases). This CDR3 region has 14 residues. The V gene's germline CDR1 is SNHLY and CDR2 FYNNEI. Trimming cost V 7 bases and J 6 bases, with 16 bases left between them. CDR3 residues: CASTYAQGSNEQFF. In nucleotides, the CDR3 is TGTGCCAGCACATATGCACAGGGAAGCAATGAGCAGTTCTTC.

This clone appeared a single time. CDR3 nucleotides: TGTGCCAGCGGGAACCCCGGGACAGGGGACTATGGCTACACCTTC. Protein sequence: CASGNPGTGDYGYTF. The chain carries TRBV6-1 and TRBJ1-2; 10 bases are a match to TRBD1. Germline values: CDR1 MNHNS, CDR2 SASEGT. Unmatched junction bases numbered 9, after V lost 8 bases and J lost 3 bases. CDR3 size: 15 residues.

The chain uses TRBV11-1 and TRBJ2-7; the match to TRBD1 covers 8 bases. The CDR3 runs to 14 residues. Trimming removed 2 bases from V and 3 bases from J; junction bases left unmatched: 3. The germline gives CDR1 SGHAT, CDR2 FQDESV (reference sequence). The CDR3 region is CASSLSTGVYEQYF. For the CDR3, the DNA is TGTGCCAGCAGCTTATCGACAGGGGTCTACGAGCAGTACTTC.

This sequence joins TRBV5-1 and TRBJ1-1, with D hard to call. Trimming took off 0 bases at V and 1 base at J, with 7 bases between the two ends. The CDR3 has 14 amino acids. The germline CDR1 and CDR2 sequences are SGHRS and YFSETQ. In DNA, the CDR3 is TGCGCCAGCAGCTTGGTGGACCCGAACACTGAAGCTTTCTTT. Residues: CASSLVDPNTEAFF.

The J gene is TRBJ1-2, the V gene TRBV9; the D gene is possibly TRBD1 (5 bases). The V end lost 8 bases, the J end lost 3 bases, and 14 bases lay between the germline ends. The germline V gene encodes CDR1 SGDLS and CDR2 YYNGEE. This CDR3 contains 13 residues. CDR3 nucleotides: TGTGCCAGTCCACAGGTTGGAGACTATGGCTACACCTTC. Its protein is CASPQVGDYGYTF.

This clone was detected only once. V and J are TRBV7-2 and TRBJ2-5; D unclear. Germline assignment: CDR1 SGHTA and CDR2 FQGNSA. This CDR3 contains 13 residues. Between the trimmed V and J ends, which lost 6 bases and 3 bases, there was a span of 11 bases. In DNA form, the CDR3 reads TGTGCCAGCAGTCGTGGTGGTGAAGAGACCCAGTACTTC. It encodes CASSRGGEETQYF.

The CDR3 bases are TGTGCCAGCAGTTTCCGGGGACAGGCCAACTACGAGCAGTACTTC. This translates into CASSFRGQANYEQYF. The rearrangement uses TRBV28 and TRBJ2-7; TRBD1 matches 8 bases. The J segment lost 3 bases and the V segment lost 3 bases, leaving 7 bases of the junction unmatched. CDR1 and CDR2 from the germline V gene are MDHEN and SYDVKM. The CDR3 is 15 amino acids.

J is TRBJ1-1 and V is TRBV18; weak D call: TRBD1 (5 bases). Germline V CDR1 and CDR2: KGHSH, LQKENI. The ends were cut back, 6 bases at V and 1 base at J, with 15 bases in the middle. The CDR3 spans 15 residues. CDR3 coding DNA: TGTGCCAGCTCCAGTGGGGGGGTTCGGAACACTGAAGCTTTCTTT. It is translated as CASSSGGVRNTEAFF. Complete variable domain (other parts from reference TRBV18 and TRBJ1-1): NAGVMQNPRHLVRRRGQEARLRCSPMKGHSHVYWYRQLPEEGLKFMVYLQKENIIDESGMPKERFSAEFPKEGPSILRIQQVVRGDSAAYFCASSSGGVRNTEAFFGQGTRLTVV.

There are a few counts of this clone. V is TRBV5-1 and J is TRBJ2-3, with 7 bases identical to TRBD2. CDR3 length equals 15 residues. With V trimmed by 4 bases and J by 0 bases, 5 bases remained unmatched. The V gene's germline CDR1 is SGHRS and CDR2 YFSETQ. The CDR3, as DNA: TGCGCCAGCAGCCTGGGGGGGGTTAGCACAGATACGCAGTATTTT. Translated, it gives CASSLGGVSTDTQYF.

This sequence joins TRBV27 and TRBJ2-1; D not resolved. The CDR3 is 17 amino acids. Germline V gene sequence: CDR1 MNHEY, CDR2 SMNVEV (reference sequence). V was cut by 3 bases and J by 0 bases, with 15 bases left in between. This CDR3 is CASSLSVWDSSYNEQFF. Written as DNA, the CDR3 is TGTGCCAGCAGTTTGTCTGTTTGGGATAGCTCCTACAATGAGCAGTTCTTC.

This clone appeared a single time. The J gene is TRBJ2-1, the V gene TRBV27; no firm D call. Germline assignment: CDR1 MNHEY and CDR2 SMNVEV (reference sequence). V lost 5 bases to trimming and J lost 7 bases, with 18 bases between them. This CDR3 comprises 15 residues. CDR3 loop: CASSQTLGSRNEQFF. The CDR3 DNA sequence: TGTGCCAGCAGTCAAACACTGGGGTCCCGGAATGAGCAGTTCTTC.

The chain links TRBV6-5 to TRBJ2-7, with D maybe TRBD1 (5 bases). The germline V gene encodes CDR1 MNHEY and CDR2 SVGAGI. Trimming removed 4 bases at V and 5 bases at J, with 15 bases between. CDR3 length: 14 residues. For the CDR3, the DNA is TGTGCCAGCAGTTCGCGGCAGGGCATCGACGAGCAGTACTTC. This gives the protein CASSSRQGIDEQYF.

V gene TRBV5-1 combines with J gene TRBJ1-2; 9 nucleotides match TRBD1. The germline CDR1 and CDR2 sequences are SGHRS and YFSETQ. The CDR3 runs 15 residues. Germline trimming cut 4 bases from V and 4 bases from J; bases unmatched to any gene: 8. CDR3: CASSLSTGGGYGYTF. CDR3 DNA: TGCGCCAGCAGCCTATCGACAGGGGGAGGCTATGGCTACACCTTC.